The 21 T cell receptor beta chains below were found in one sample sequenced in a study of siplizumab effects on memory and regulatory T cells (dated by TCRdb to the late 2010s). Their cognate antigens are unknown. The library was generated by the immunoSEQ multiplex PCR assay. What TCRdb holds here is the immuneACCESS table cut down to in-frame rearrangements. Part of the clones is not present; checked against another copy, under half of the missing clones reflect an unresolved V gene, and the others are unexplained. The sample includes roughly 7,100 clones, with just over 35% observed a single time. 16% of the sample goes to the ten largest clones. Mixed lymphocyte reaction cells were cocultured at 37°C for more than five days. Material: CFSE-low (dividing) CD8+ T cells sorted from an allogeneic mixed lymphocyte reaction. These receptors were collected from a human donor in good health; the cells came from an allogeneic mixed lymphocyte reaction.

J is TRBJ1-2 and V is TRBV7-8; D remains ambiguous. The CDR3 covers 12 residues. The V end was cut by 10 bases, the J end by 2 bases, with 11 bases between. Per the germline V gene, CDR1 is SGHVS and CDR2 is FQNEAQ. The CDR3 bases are TGTGCCACCGGCCCCCCGAACTATGGCTACACCTTC. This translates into CATGPPNYGYTF. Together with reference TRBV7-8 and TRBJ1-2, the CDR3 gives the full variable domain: GAGVSQSPRYKVAKRGQDVALRCDPISGHVSLFWYQQALGQGPEFLTYFQNEAQLDKSGLPSDRFFAERPEGSVSTLKIQRTQQEDSAVYLCATGPPNYGYTFGSGTRLTVV.

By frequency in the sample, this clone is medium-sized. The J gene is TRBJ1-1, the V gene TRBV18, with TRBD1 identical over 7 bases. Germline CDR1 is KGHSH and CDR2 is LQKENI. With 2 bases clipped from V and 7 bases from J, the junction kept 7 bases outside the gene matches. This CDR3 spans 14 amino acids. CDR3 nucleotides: TGTGCCAGCTCACCAGAGGGACAGCCGGGTGAAGCTTTCTTT. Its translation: CASSPEGQPGEAFF.

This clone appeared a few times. CDR3 DNA: TGTGCCAGCGGGCGGACCGTTGATTTTCCGTACTTC. This translates into CASGRTVDFPYF. The chain couples TRBV27 to TRBJ2-7; the D is unclear. This CDR3 region has 12 residues. The V gene's germline CDR1 is MNHEY and CDR2 SMNVEV (reference sequence). V was trimmed by 8 bases and J by 12 bases, leaving 20 bases between them.

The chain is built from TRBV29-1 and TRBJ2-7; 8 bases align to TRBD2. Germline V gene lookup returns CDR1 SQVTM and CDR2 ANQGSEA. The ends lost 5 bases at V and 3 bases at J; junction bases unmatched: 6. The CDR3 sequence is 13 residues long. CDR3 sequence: CSVQREGIYEQYF. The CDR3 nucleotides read TGCAGCGTTCAACGGGAGGGGATCTACGAGCAGTACTTC.

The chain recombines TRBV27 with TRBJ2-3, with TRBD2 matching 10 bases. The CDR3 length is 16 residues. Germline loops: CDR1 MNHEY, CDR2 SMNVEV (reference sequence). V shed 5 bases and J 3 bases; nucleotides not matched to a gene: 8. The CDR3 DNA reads TGTGCCAGCAGTGACTTAGCGGGGGGATGGACAGATACGCAGTATTTT. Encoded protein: CASSDLAGGWTDTQYF.

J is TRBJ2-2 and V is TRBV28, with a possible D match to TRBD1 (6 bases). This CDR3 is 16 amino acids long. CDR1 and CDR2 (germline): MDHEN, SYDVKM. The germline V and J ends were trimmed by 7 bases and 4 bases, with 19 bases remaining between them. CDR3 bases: TGTGCCAGCAACGATTTCCGGGACATTTTCACCGGGGAGCTGTTTTTT. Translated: CASNDFRDIFTGELFF.

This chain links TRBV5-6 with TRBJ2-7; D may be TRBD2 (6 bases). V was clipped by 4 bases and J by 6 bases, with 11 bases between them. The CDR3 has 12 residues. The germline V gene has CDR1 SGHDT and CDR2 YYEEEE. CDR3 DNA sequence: TGTGCCAGCAGCGCGGCGGAGGGCGAGCAGTACTTC. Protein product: CASSAAEGEQYF.

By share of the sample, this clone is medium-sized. DNA of the CDR3: TGTGCCAGCAGGGAAAGTTTGGGTCGTCCAGATACGCAGTATTTT. This encodes CASRESLGRPDTQYF. V gene TRBV7-9 combines with J gene TRBJ2-3; D remains unclear. Germline CDR1 is SEHNR and CDR2 is FQNEAQ (reference sequence). The CDR3 covers 15 residues. V dropped 6 bases and J dropped 4 bases, with 17 bases sitting between them.

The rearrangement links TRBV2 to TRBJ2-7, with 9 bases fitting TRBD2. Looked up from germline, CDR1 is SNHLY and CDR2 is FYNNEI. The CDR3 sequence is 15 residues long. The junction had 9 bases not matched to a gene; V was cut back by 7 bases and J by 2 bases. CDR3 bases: TGTGCCAGCACCACGGCTAGCGGGGATGCCTACGAGCAGTACTTC. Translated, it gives CASTTASGDAYEQYF.

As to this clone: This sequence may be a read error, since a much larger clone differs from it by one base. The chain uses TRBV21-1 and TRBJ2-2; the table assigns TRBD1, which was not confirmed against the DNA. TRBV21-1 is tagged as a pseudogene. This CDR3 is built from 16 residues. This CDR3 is CASSKERGTGTGELFF. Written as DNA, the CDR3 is TGTGCCAGCAGCAAAGAAAGGGGGACAGGCACCGGGGAGCTGTTTTTT.

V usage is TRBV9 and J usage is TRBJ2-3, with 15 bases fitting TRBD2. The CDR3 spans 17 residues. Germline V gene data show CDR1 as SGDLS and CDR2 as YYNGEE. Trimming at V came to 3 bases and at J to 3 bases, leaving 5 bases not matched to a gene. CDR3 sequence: CASSAGLAGGWTDTQYF. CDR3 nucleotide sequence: TGTGCCAGCAGCGCGGGACTAGCGGGAGGTTGGACAGATACGCAGTATTTT.

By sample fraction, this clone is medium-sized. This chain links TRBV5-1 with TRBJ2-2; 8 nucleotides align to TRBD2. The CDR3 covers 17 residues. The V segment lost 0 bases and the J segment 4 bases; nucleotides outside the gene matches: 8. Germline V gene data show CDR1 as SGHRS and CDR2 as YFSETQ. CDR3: CASSLDRLALGTGELFF. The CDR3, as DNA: TGCGCCAGCAGCTTGGACCGACTAGCGTTAGGCACCGGGGAGCTGTTTTTT.

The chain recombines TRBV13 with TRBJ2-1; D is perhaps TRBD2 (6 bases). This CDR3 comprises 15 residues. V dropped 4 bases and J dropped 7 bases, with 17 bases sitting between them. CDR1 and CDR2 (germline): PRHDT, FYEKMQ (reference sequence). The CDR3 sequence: CASSSWGEKANEQFF. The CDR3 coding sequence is TGTGCCAGCAGCTCCTGGGGGGAGAAGGCGAATGAGCAGTTCTTC.

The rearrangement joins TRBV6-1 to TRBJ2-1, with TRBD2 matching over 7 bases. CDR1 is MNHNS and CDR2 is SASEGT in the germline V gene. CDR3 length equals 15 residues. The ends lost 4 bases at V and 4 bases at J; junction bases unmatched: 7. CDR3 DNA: TGTGCCAGCAGTGTTCGGGGGGACTCTTACAATGAGCAGTTCTTC. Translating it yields CASSVRGDSYNEQFF.

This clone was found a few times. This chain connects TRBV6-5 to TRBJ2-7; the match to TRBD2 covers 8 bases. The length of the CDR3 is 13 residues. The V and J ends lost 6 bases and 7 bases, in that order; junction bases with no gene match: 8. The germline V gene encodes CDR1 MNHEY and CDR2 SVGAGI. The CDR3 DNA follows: TGTGCCAGCAGCCGACCTCTAGCGGGTGAGCAGTACTTC. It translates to CASSRPLAGEQYF.

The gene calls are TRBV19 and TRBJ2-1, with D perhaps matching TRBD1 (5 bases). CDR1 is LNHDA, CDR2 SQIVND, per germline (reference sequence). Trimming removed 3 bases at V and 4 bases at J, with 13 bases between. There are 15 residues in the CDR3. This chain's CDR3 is CASSIGHNRYNEQFF. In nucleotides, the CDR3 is TGTGCCAGTAGTATCGGACATAACAGGTACAATGAGCAGTTCTTC.

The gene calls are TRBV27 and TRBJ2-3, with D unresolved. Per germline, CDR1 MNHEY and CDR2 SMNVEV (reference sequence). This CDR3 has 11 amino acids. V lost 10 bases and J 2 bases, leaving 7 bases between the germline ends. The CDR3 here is CAIPFTDTQYF. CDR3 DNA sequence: TGTGCCATACCTTTCACAGATACGCAGTATTTT.

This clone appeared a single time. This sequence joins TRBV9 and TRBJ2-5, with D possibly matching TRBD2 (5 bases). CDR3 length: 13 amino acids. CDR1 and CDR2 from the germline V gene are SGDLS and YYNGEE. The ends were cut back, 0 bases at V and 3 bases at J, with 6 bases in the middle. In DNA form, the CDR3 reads TGTGCCAGCAGCGTAGACGGGGAAGAGACCCAGTACTTC. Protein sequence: CASSVDGEETQYF.

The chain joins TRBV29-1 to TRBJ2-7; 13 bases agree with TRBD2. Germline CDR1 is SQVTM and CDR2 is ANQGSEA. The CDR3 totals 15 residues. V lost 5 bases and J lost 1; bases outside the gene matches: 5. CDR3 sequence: CSVHRTSGGSYEQYF. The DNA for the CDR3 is TGCAGCGTTCATAGGACTAGCGGGGGATCCTACGAGCAGTACTTC.

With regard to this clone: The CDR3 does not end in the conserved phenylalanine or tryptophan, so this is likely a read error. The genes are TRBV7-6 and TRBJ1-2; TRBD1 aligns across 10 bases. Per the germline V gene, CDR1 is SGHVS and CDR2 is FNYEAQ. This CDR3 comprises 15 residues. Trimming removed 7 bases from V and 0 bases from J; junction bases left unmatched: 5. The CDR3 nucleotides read TGTGCCAGCAACTACGGACAGGGGGCTAACTATGGCTACACCTCC. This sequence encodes CASNYGQGANYGYTS.

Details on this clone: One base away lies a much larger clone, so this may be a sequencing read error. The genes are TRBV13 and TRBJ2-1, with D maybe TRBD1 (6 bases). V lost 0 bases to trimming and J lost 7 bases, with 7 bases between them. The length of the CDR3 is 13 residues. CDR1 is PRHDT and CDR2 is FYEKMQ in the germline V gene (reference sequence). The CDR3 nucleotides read TGTGCCAGCAGCTTAGGGACAGGTAATGAGCAGTTCTTC. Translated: CASSLGTGNEQFF.